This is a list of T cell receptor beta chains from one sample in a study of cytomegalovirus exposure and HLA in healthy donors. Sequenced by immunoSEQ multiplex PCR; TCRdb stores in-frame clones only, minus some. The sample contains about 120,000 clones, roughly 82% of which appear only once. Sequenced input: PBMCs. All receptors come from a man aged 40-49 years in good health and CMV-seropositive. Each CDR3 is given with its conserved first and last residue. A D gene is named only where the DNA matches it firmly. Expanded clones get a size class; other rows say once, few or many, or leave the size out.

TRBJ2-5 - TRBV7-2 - CASSLAPSDQETQYF TGTGCCAGCAGCTTAGCCCCTAGCGACCAAGAGACCCAGTACTTC
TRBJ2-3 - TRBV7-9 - CASSSIEFSMADTQYF TGTGCCAGCAGCTCAATAGAGTTTTCTATGGCAGATACGCAGTATTTT
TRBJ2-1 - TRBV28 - CASSPGSAANEQFF TGTGCCAGCAGCCCCGGGTCCGCGGCCAATGAGCAGTTCTTC
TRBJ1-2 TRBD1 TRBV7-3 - CASSSNSGTGDGYTF TGTGCCAGCAGCTCAAATTCCGGGACAGGGGATGGCTACACCTTC
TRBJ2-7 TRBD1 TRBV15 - CATSRTWTGAEQYF TGTGCCACCAGCAGAACCTGGACAGGGGCCGAGCAGTACTTC
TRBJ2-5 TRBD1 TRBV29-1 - CSVNEPGTEETQYF TGCAGCGTTAACGAACCCGGGACAGAAGAGACCCAGTACTTC
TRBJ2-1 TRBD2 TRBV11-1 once CASRGLAGSYNEQFF TGTGCCAGCAGGGGACTAGCGGGGTCCTACAATGAGCAGTTCTTC
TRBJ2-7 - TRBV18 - CASSTSISSYEQYF TGTGCCAGCTCTACAAGTATCAGCTCCTACGAGCAGTACTTC
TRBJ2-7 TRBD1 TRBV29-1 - CSVEAGQGTYEQYF TGCAGCGTTGAAGCAGGACAGGGGACCTACGAGCAGTACTTC
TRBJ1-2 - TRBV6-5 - CASSYSLDILLGYTF TGTGCCAGCAGTTACTCGTTAGACATCTTATTAGGCTACACCTTC
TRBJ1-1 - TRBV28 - CASSLQGTPAFF TGTGCCAGCAGTTTACAGGGCACCCCGGCTTTCTTT
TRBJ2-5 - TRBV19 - CASSIDPRGLRETQYF TGTGCCAGTAGTATAGACCCCAGGGGTCTGCGGGAGACCCAGTACTTC
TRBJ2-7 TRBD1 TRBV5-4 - CASTSSGQNYEQYF TGTGCCAGCACCTCATCGGGACAGAACTACGAGCAGTACTTC
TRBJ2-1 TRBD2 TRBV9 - CASSVSSGGAGEQFF TGTGCCAGCAGCGTATCTAGCGGGGGGGCCGGTGAGCAGTTCTTC
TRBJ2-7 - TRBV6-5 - CASSYSRQYEQYF TGTGCCAGCAGTTACTCGAGGCAATACGAGCAGTACTTC
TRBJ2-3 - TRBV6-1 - CASSEGRIDNTQYF TGTGCCAGCAGTGAAGGCAGGATTGACAATACGCAGTATTTT
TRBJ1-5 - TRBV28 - CASSFSVNQPQHF TGTGCCAGCAGTTTTTCAGTCAATCAGCCCCAGCATTTT
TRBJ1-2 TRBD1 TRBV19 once CASRGQGSYTF TGTGCCAGTAGAGGACAGGGGAGCTACACCTTC
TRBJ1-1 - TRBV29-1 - CSAKRDRTDTEAFF TGCAGCGCCAAGCGAGACAGGACGGACACTGAAGCTTTCTTT
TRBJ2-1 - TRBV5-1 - CASSQTTHKQFF TGCGCCAGCAGCCAAACCACACATAAGCAGTTCTTC
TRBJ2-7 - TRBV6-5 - CASRAGRREQYF TGTGCCAGCAGGGCCGGGAGAAGGGAGCAGTACTTC
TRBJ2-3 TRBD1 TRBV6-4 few CASSAGTGGTDTQYF TGTGCCAGCAGTGCCGGGACAGGGGGCACAGATACGCAGTATTTT
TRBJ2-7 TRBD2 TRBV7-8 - CASSLPGGGQYF TGTGCCAGCAGCCTCCCCGGGGGGGGACAGTACTTC
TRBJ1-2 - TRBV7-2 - CASSQGTNYGYTF TGTGCCAGCAGCCAGGGGACTAACTATGGCTACACCTTC
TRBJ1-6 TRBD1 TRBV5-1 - CASSPGQGGSDSPLHF TGCGCCAGCAGCCCTGGACAGGGAGGGAGCGATTCACCCCTCCACTTT
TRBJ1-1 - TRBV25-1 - CASSEWRGPNTEAFF TGTGCCAGCAGTGAATGGCGGGGACCGAACACTGAAGCTTTCTTT
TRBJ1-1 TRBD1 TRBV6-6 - CASTKTGGDHTEAFF TGTGCCAGCACTAAGACAGGGGGCGATCACACTGAAGCTTTCTTT
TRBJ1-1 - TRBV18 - CASSLTTGPDTEAFF TGTGCCAGCTCACTGACGACAGGCCCTGACACTGAAGCTTTCTTT
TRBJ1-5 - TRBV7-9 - CASTPAEALGNQPQHF TGTGCCAGCACCCCGGCGGAGGCCTTGGGGAATCAGCCCCAGCATTTT
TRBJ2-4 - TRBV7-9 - CASSWLASGENIQYF TGTGCCAGCTCGTGGCTGGCCTCAGGGGAAAACATTCAGTACTTC
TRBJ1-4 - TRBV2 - CASSRTDNNEKLFF TGTGCCAGCAGTCGGACAGATAATAATGAAAAACTGTTTTTT
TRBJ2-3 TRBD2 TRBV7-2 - CASSRMGGLDTQYF TGTGCCAGCAGCCGTATGGGAGGGCTCGATACGCAGTATTTT
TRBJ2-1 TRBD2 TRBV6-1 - CASSALAGGTNEQFF TGTGCCAGCAGTGCTCTAGCGGGGGGGACTAATGAGCAGTTCTTC
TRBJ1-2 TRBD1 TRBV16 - CASSQSHYRGSGYTF TGTGCCAGCAGCCAATCCCACTACAGGGGTTCTGGCTACACCTTC
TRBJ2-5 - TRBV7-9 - CASSLATQEQETQYF TGTGCCAGCAGCTTAGCCACGCAGGAACAAGAGACCCAGTACTTC
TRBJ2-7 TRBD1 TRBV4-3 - CASSPQLRGDSYSF TGCGCCAGCAGCCCTCAGTTGCGAGGGGACAGTTATTCCTTC
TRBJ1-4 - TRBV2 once CASSEGTANEKLFF TGTGCCAGCAGTGAAGGGACAGCTAATGAAAAACTGTTTTTT
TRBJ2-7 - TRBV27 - CASSLYRGYEQYF TGTGCCAGCAGTTTATATCGGGGCTACGAGCAGTACTTC
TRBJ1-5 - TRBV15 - CATSRDFLQVNQPQHF TGTGCCACCAGCAGAGATTTTTTGCAGGTCAATCAGCCCCAGCATTTT
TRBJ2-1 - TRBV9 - CASSVGGGLNNEQFF TGTGCCAGCAGCGTAGGCGGGGGCCTTAACAATGAGCAGTTCTTC
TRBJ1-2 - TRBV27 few CASSSTRLSYGYTF TGTGCCAGCAGTTCAACCAGGCTTTCCTATGGCTACACCTTC
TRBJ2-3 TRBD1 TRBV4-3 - CASSRLNRGDSTDTQYF TGCGCCAGCAGCCGCCTAAACAGGGGGGATAGCACAGATACGCAGTATTTT
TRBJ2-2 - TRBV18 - CASSSRQENTGELFF TGTGCCAGCTCTTCTAGACAGGAGAACACCGGGGAGCTGTTTTTT
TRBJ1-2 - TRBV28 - CASSSTEGGNYGYTF TGTGCCAGCAGTTCCACGGAAGGGGGAAACTATGGCTACACCTTC
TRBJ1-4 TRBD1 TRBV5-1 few CASSSGQGNEKLFF TGCGCCAGCAGCTCGGGACAGGGGAACGAAAAACTGTTTTTT